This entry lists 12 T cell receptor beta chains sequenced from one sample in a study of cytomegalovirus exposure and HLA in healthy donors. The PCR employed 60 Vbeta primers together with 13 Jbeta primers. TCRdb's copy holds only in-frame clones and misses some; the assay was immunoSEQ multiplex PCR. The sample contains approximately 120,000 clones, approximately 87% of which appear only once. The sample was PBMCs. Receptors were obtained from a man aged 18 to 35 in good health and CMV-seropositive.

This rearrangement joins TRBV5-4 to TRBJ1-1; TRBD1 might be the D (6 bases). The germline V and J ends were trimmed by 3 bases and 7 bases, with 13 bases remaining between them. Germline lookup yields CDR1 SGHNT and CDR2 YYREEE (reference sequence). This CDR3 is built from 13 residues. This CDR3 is CASSSLGAVEAFF. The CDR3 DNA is TGTGCCAGCAGCTCACTGGGGGCAGTTGAAGCTTTCTTT.

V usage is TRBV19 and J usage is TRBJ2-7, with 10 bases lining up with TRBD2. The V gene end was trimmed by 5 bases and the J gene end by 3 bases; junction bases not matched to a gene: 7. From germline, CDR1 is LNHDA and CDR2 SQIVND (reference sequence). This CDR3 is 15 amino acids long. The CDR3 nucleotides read TGTGCCAGTAGTCCGTTAGCGGGGGGCCGCTACGAGCAGTACTTC. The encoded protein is CASSPLAGGRYEQYF.

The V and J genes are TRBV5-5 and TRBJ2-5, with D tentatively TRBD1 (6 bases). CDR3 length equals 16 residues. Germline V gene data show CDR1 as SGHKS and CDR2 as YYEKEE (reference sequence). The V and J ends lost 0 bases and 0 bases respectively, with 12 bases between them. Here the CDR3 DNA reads TGTGCCAGCAGCTTGGTAGGGGGACGGTACCAAGAGACCCAGTACTTC. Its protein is CASSLVGGRYQETQYF.

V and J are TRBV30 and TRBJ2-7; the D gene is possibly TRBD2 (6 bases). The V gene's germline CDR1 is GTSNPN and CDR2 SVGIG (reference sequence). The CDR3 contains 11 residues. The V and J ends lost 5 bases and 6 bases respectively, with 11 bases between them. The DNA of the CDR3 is TGTGCCTGGCTAGGAGGGCTCGAGCAGTACTTC. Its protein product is CAWLGGLEQYF.

The CDR3 sequence is CASSGSVNTEAFF. The CDR3 DNA is TGTGCCAGTTCTGGCAGTGTGAACACTGAAGCTTTCTTT. The chain employs TRBV19 and TRBJ1-1; no reliable D call. The germline V gene encodes CDR1 LNHDA and CDR2 SQIVND (reference sequence). There are 13 residues in the CDR3. The V and J ends lost 8 bases and 0 bases respectively, with 10 bases between them.

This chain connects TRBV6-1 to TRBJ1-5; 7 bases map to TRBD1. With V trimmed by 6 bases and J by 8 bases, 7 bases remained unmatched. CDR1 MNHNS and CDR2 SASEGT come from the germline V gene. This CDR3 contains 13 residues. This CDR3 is CASSGQDHEPQHF. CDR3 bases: TGTGCCAGCAGCGGACAGGACCATGAGCCCCAGCATTTT.

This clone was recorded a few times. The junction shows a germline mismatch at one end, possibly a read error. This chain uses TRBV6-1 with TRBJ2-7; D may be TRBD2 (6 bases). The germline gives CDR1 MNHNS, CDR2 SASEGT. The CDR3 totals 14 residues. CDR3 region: CASRDPTRTAHPHF. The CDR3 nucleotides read TGTGCCAGCAGAGACCCGACTAGAACAGCCCATCCTCACTTC.

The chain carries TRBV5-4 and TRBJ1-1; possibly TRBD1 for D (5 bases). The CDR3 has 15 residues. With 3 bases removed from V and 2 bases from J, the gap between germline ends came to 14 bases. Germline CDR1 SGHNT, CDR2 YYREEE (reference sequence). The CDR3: CASSSPAGPNTEAFF. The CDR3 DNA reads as TGTGCCAGCAGCTCCCCGGCGGGACCTAACACTGAAGCTTTCTTT. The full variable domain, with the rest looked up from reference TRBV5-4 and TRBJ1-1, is ETGVTQSPTHLIKTRGQQVTLRCSSQSGHNTVSWYQQALGQGPQFIFQYYREEENGRGNFPPRFSGLQFPNYSSELNVNALELDDSALYLCASSSPAGPNTEAFFGQGTRLTVV.

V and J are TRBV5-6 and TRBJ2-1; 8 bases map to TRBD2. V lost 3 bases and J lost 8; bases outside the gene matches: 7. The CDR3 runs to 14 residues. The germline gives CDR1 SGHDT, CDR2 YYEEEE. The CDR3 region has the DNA TGTGCCAGCAGCTCCCTCGGGGGGGCGTATGAGCAGTTCTTC. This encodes CASSSLGGAYEQFF.

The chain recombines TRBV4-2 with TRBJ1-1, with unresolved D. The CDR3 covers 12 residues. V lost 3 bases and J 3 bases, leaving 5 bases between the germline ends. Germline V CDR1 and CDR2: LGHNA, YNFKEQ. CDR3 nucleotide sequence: TGTGCCAGCAGCCAGGGCGACACTGAAGCTTTCTTT. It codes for CASSQGDTEAFF.

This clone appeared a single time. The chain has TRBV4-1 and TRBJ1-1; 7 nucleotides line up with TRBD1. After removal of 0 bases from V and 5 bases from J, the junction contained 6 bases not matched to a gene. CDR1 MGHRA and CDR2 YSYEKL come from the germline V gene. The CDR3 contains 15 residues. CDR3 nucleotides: TGCGCCAGCAGCCAAGACGGGTCAGGGGGGACTGAAGCTTTCTTT. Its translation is CASSQDGSGGTEAFF.

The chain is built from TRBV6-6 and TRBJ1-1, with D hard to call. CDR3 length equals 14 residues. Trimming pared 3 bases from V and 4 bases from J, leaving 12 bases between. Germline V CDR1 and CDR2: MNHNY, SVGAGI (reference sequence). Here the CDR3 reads CASSYSRVSTEAFF. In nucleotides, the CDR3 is TGTGCCAGCAGTTATTCACGGGTCAGCACTGAAGCTTTCTTT.